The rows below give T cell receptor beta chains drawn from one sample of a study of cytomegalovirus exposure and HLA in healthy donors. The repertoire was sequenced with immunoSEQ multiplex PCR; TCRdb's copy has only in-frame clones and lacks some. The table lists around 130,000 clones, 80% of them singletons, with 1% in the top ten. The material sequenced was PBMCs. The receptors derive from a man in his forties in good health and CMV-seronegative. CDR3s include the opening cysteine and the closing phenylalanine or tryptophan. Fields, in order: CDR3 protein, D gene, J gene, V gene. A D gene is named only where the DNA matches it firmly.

CASRAKGPSNQPQHF NA TRBJ1-5 TRBV6-5
CASSPGTPSTDTQYF NA TRBJ2-3 TRBV11-3
CASRGQVTGELFF TRBD1 TRBJ2-2 TRBV6-1
CASRGQGERNEQFF TRBD1 TRBJ2-1 TRBV2
CASSLIAGGSNEQFF TRBD2 TRBJ2-1 TRBV7-3
CASSEAGLGQPQHF NA TRBJ1-5 TRBV6-1
CASSLLFSGMGNNEQFF TRBD2 TRBJ2-1 TRBV28
CASSLPGTVYNEQFF TRBD1 TRBJ2-1 TRBV5-8
CASSVVDGATTGELFF NA TRBJ2-2 TRBV9
CASSVTVSYEQYF NA TRBJ2-7 TRBV7-8
CASSLRGYEQYF NA TRBJ2-7 TRBV5-7
CASSAGQGYTEAFF TRBD1 TRBJ1-1 TRBV5-1
CASSPWTSGTDTQYF TRBD2 TRBJ2-3 TRBV7-2
CAISEGQGNSNQPQHF TRBD1 TRBJ1-5 TRBV10-3
CSVEGPQGRDTEAFF NA TRBJ1-1 TRBV29-1
CASSLGSHQFF NA TRBJ2-1 TRBV5-5
CASSVRGGPSSYNEQFF NA TRBJ2-1 TRBV2
CASSPQDRGLYGYTF TRBD1 TRBJ1-2 TRBV28
CASSPSGGTENQPQHF TRBD1 TRBJ1-5 TRBV18
CAISPWVGQGATEAFF TRBD1 TRBJ1-1 TRBV10-3
CASSLGLVETQYF NA TRBJ2-5 TRBV11-2
CASSSDWAGELFF NA TRBJ2-2 TRBV6-4
CASSPTTGYGYTF NA TRBJ1-2 TRBV28
CASSYPPTGTLYF TRBD1 TRBJ2-7 TRBV6-5
CASSFWGGAGEETQYF NA TRBJ2-5 TRBV5-4
CASSSVEQYF NA TRBJ2-7 TRBV28
CASSQTGDYGYTF TRBD1 TRBJ1-2 TRBV5-6
CASSRTSGNIQYF TRBD2 TRBJ2-4 TRBV6-5
CASSWGTSGRGLDEQYF TRBD2 TRBJ2-7 TRBV5-1